These 27 T cell receptor beta chains originate from one sample sequenced in a study of T cells in Graves' hyperthyroidism and ophthalmopathy. RNA transcripts provided the source from which TCR beta CDR3 regions were amplified. First-round RT-PCR targeting the TCR CDR3 was performed with the HTBI primer set. Via MiXCR, TCRdb re-called the multiplex PCR reads, giving one row per CDR3 protein. The profile shows 500,000 to 800,000 distinct CDR3 sequences, around 13% of them singletons. Material: blood. The receptors were sampled from a woman between 45 and 65 years old with Graves' ophthalmopathy.

This clonotype showed up just a few times. This sequence joins TRBV27 and TRBJ1-1; 10 bases fit TRBD1. The CDR3 is 18 amino acids. J gave up 4 bases and V 3 bases, and 14 bases lay outside the gene matches. Looked up from germline, CDR1 is MNHEY and CDR2 is SMNVEV (reference sequence). The CDR3 loop is CASSFSGGPGTGATEAFF. In nucleotides, the CDR3 is TGTGCCAGCAGTTTTTCCGGAGGTCCCGGGACAGGGGCCACTGAAGCTTTCTTT.

In this sample, this clonotype turned up many times. The chain carries TRBV14 and TRBJ1-1; no firm D call. Trimming took 4 bases from V and 0 from J, leaving 12 bases between them. Germline lookup yields CDR1 SGHDN and CDR2 FVKESK. The CDR3 has 15 amino acids. The chain's CDR3 is CASSPPIALNTEAFF. The CDR3 nucleotides read TGTGCCAGCAGCCCTCCCATAGCCCTGAACACTGAAGCTTTCTTT. Supplemented by reference TRBV14 and TRBJ1-1, the full variable domain reads EAGVTQFPSHSVIEKGQTVTLRCDPISGHDNLYWYRRVMGKEIKFLLHFVKESKQDESGMPNNRFLAERTGGTYSTLKVQPAELEDSGVYFCASSPPIALNTEAFFGQGTRLTVV.

This clonotype has only one observation. The gene calls are TRBV28 and TRBJ1-4; 7 positions agree with TRBD1. CDR1 MDHEN and CDR2 SYDVKM come from the germline V gene. The CDR3 length is 16 residues. The V and J ends lost 5 bases and 0 bases, in that order; junction bases with no gene match: 6. The CDR3 sequence is CASSIGTATTNEKLFF. CDR3 in DNA: TGTGCCAGCAGTATAGGGACAGCTACAACTAATGAAAAACTGTTTTTT.

This clonotype was seen many times. The rearrangement links TRBV7-9 to TRBJ2-1; 12 bases map to TRBD2. Germline V lookup: CDR1 SEHNR, CDR2 FQNEAQ (reference sequence). The CDR3 is made up of 17 amino acids. With 4 bases clipped from V and 4 bases from J, the junction kept 8 bases outside the gene matches. The CDR3 nucleotides read TGTGCCAGCAGCTCTAGACTAGCGGGAGTAATATACAATGAGCAGTTCTTC. Translating it yields CASSSRLAGVIYNEQFF.

The V call is TRBV12-3 or TRBV12-4, the J call TRBJ2-5; 9 bases line up with TRBD1. Trimming removed 3 bases from V and 1 base from J; junction bases left unmatched: 6. This CDR3 has 16 amino acids. CDR3 bases: TGTGCCAGCAGTTTGAGTCCGGGACAGGGCCAAGAGACCCAGTACTTC. It codes for CASSLSPGQGQETQYF.

The sample holds a few counts of this clonotype. The J gene is TRBJ2-6, the V gene TRBV18; D may match TRBD1 or TRBD2 (5 bases each). The CDR3 contains 17 residues. Germline lookup yields CDR1 KGHSH and CDR2 LQKENI. V lost 3 bases, J lost 1 base, and 13 bases lay in between. The CDR3 DNA sequence: TGTGCCAGCTCACCCTTGCAGGGAGAGTCTGGGGCCAACGTCCTGACTTTC. Translation: CASSPLQGESGANVLTF.

This clonotype was seen ten or more times. The chain uses TRBV28 and TRBJ2-2, with D tentatively TRBD2 (5 bases). The CDR3 spans 15 residues. V lost 6 bases to trimming and J lost 0 bases, with 11 bases between them. The germline CDR1 and CDR2 sequences are MDHEN and SYDVKM. The CDR3 loop is CASRRVAANTGELFF. CDR3 nucleotides: TGTGCCAGCAGGCGGGTCGCTGCGAACACCGGGGAGCTGTTTTTT. Drawing the rest from reference TRBV28 and TRBJ2-2, the complete variable domain is DVKVTQSSRYLVKRTGEKVFLECVQDMDHENMFWYRQDPGLGLRLIYFSYDVKMKEKGDIPEGYSVSREKKERFSLILESASTNQTSMYLCASRRVAANTGELFFGEGSRLTVL.

This clonotype was seen at least ten times. The chain has TRBV16 and TRBJ1-5; D not resolved. Trimming shortened V by 1 base and J by 1 base, and 11 bases separated the two germline ends. The CDR3 has 16 residues. CDR1 and CDR2 (germline): KGHSY, FQNENV. The CDR3, as DNA: TGTGCCAGCAGCCAATTCTGGGGTCTAAGCAATCAGCCCCAGCATTTT. Its protein is CASSQFWGLSNQPQHF.

This CDR3 reads CSATRTGSRTNEKLFF. DNA for the CDR3: TGCAGTGCTACACGTACCGGGTCTAGAACTAATGAAAAACTGTTTTTT. The chain is built from TRBV20-1 and TRBJ1-4; D remains ambiguous. V shed 4 bases and J shed 1 base, with 16 bases lying between them. This CDR3 contains 16 residues. Germline lookup yields CDR1 DFQATT and CDR2 SNEGSKA (reference sequence).

This clonotype has at least ten counts. The CDR3 nucleotides are TGCAGTGCTAGATTCAGCTACAATGAGCAGTTCTTC. Translating it yields CSARFSYNEQFF. This chain joins TRBV20-1 and TRBJ2-1; D gene ambiguous. CDR1 is DFQATT and CDR2 is SNEGSKA in the germline V gene (reference sequence). V lost 2 bases to trimming and J lost 3 bases, with 5 bases between them. The CDR3 extends over 12 amino acids.

For this clonotype: It may be a read error: a sequence one base away is much more abundant. The chain recombines TRBV29-1 with TRBJ2-1; TRBD2 agrees at 8 bases. Germline CDR1 and CDR2: SQVTM and ANQGSEA. After removal of 1 base from V and 5 bases from J, the junction contained 13 bases not matched to a gene. The CDR3 runs 17 residues. CDR3 protein: CSVEGWGLLADDNEQFF. Written as DNA, the CDR3 is TGCAGCGTTGAAGGGTGGGGTCTACTAGCGGACGACAATGAGCAGTTCTTC.

This clonotype was counted a few times. One base away lies a much larger clone, so this may be a sequencing read error. The rearrangement joins TRBV18 to TRBJ2-5, with TRBD2 as a possible D gene (5 bases). CDR3 size: 15 residues. V was shortened by 2 bases and J by 9 bases, with 19 bases between the two germline ends. Germline V gives CDR1 KGHSH, CDR2 LQKENI. The CDR3 DNA follows: TGTGCCAGCTCACCAGAGGTGGGAGTGGGCGAGGCCCAGTACTTC. This sequence encodes CASSPEVGVGEAQYF.

This clonotype has a handful of counts. The chain carries TRBV11-2 and TRBJ1-4, with D possibly TRBD1 on 5 matching bases. The V end lost 5 bases, the J end lost 8 bases, and 21 bases lay between the germline ends. This CDR3 is built from 16 residues. Germline CDR1 and CDR2: SGHAT and FQNNGV. CDR3 sequence: CASSPSGRGIVEKLFF. The CDR3 DNA is TGTGCCAGCAGCCCTAGCGGTCGGGGGATTGTGGAAAAACTGTTTTTT.

This clonotype was recorded a few times. V is TRBV9 and J is TRBJ1-3, with D perhaps matching TRBD1 (5 bases). The V end lost 4 bases, the J end lost 0 bases, and 17 bases lay between the germline ends. Germline CDR1 reads SGDLS; CDR2 reads YYNGEE. CDR3 length: 17 amino acids. The CDR3 reads CASSPLRQFRSGNTIYF. The CDR3 nucleotides are TGTGCCAGCAGCCCCCTTCGACAGTTTCGCTCTGGAAACACCATATATTTT.

This clonotype appeared many times. The genes are TRBV4-2 and TRBJ1-2, with 8 bases aligning to TRBD1. Losses at the gene ends were 0 bases for V and 5 bases for J; bases not matched to a gene: 14. CDR3 size: 18 residues. The germline gives CDR1 LGHNA, CDR2 YNFKEQ. Here the CDR3 DNA reads TGTGCCAGCAGCCAAGATCCCGGACAGGGCACCGAGGGGTATGGCTACACCTTC. It translates to CASSQDPGQGTEGYGYTF.

The chain carries TRBV29-1 and TRBJ2-2; 14 nucleotides align to TRBD2. Trimming took 3 bases from V and 7 from J; bases not matched to a gene: 16. This CDR3 is built from 19 residues. Germline V gene data show CDR1 as SQVTM and CDR2 as ANQGSEA. CDR3 nucleotide sequence: TGCAGCGTTGATGGGACTAATACAGGGGGACTAGCGGGAGTCGGGGAGCTGTTTTTT. The encoded protein is CSVDGTNTGGLAGVGELFF.

V gene TRBV4-2 combines with J gene TRBJ2-3; TRBD2 aligns across 10 bases. In germline, CDR1 is LGHNA, CDR2 YNFKEQ. V was pared by 5 bases and J by 1 base, with 9 bases of the junction left unmatched. The CDR3 runs 17 residues. The CDR3 bases are TGTGCCAGCAGCTCCAAAGCGGGGACTAGCGGCACAGATACGCAGTATTTT. It is translated as CASSSKAGTSGTDTQYF.

There are many counts of this clonotype. V usage is TRBV28 and J usage is TRBJ2-1, with a weak D call TRBD1 (6 bases). CDR1 and CDR2 from the germline V gene are MDHEN and SYDVKM. The CDR3 totals 17 residues. Trimming cost V 2 bases and J 4 bases, with 18 bases left between them. The chain's CDR3 is CASSLVQGSASYNEQFF. In DNA form, the CDR3 reads TGTGCCAGCAGTTTAGTACAGGGATCCGCGTCTTACAATGAGCAGTTCTTC. The full variable domain, with the rest looked up from reference TRBV28 and TRBJ2-1, is DVKVTQSSRYLVKRTGEKVFLECVQDMDHENMFWYRQDPGLGLRLIYFSYDVKMKEKGDIPEGYSVSREKKERFSLILESASTNQTSMYLCASSLVQGSASYNEQFFGPGTRLTVL.

The chain couples TRBV29-1 to TRBJ2-1, with D perhaps TRBD2 (5 bases). Trimming stripped 4 bases from V and 10 bases from J, with 14 bases between. The CDR3 is 12 amino acids. The germline CDR1 and CDR2 sequences are SQVTM and ANQGSEA. CDR3 loop: CSVVGDNIEQFF. For the CDR3, the DNA is TGCAGCGTTGTCGGGGATAATATAGAGCAGTTCTTC.

The chain combines TRBV15 with TRBJ2-1; 10 bases are shared with TRBD2. The CDR3 contains 16 residues. CDR1 is LNHNV, CDR2 YYDKDF, per germline (reference sequence). V lost 0 bases and J lost 3; bases outside the gene matches: 2. In nucleotides, the CDR3 is TGTGCCACCAGCAGAGAACTAGCGGGAAACTACAATGAGCAGTTCTTC. Translated, it gives CATSRELAGNYNEQFF.

Of note for this clonotype: A junction end diverges from the germline sequence, so it may reflect a read error. The chain uses TRBV6-2 or TRBV6-3 and TRBJ2-2, with 8 bases identical to TRBD2. This CDR3 has 15 amino acids. The germline gives CDR1 MNHEY, CDR2 SVGEGT. The CDR3 loop reads CASTIGTRRTGEPFF. In nucleotides, the CDR3 is TGTGCCAGCACCATCGGGACTAGACGCACCGGGGAGCCGTTTTTT.

The rearrangement joins TRBV2 to TRBJ2-7; D is unresolved. Germline CDR1 SNHLY, CDR2 FYNNEI. There are 15 residues in the CDR3. The V end was cut by 7 bases, the J end by 5 bases, with 21 bases between. CDR3 coding DNA: TGTGCCAGCAATAATCTAGGTCTAAGAGGCGACGAGCAGTACTTC. It translates to CASNNLGLRGDEQYF.

This clonotype was found many times. The V and J genes are TRBV5-1 and TRBJ2-1; the match to TRBD2 covers 11 bases. There are 19 residues in the CDR3. With 0 bases clipped from V and 7 bases from J, the junction kept 15 bases outside the gene matches. Germline assignment: CDR1 SGHRS and CDR2 YFSETQ. The CDR3 reads CASSLAIGLAGHPRNEQFF. CDR3 bases: TGCGCCAGCAGCTTGGCTATCGGACTAGCGGGTCACCCACGTAATGAGCAGTTCTTC.

The CDR3 sequence: CAISPVRTVGGNTIYF. The CDR3 DNA sequence: TGTGCCATCAGCCCTGTCCGGACAGTGGGAGGAAACACCATATATTTT. This chain joins TRBV10-3 and TRBJ1-3, with D possibly matching TRBD1 (6 bases). This CDR3 is 16 amino acids long. The germline V gene has CDR1 ENHRY and CDR2 SYGVKD. Trimming stripped 6 bases from V and 4 bases from J, with 19 bases between.

This chain joins TRBV27 and TRBJ1-3; 7 bases map to TRBD1. The CDR3 loop spans 14 amino acids. Germline V gives CDR1 MNHEY, CDR2 SMNVEV (reference sequence). The ends lost 7 bases at V and 0 bases at J; junction bases unmatched: 3. DNA for the CDR3: TGTGCCAGCAAAACAGGGGTCTCTGGAAACACCATATATTTT. As protein: CASKTGVSGNTIYF.

At least ten counts were recorded for this clonotype. The gene calls are TRBV7-9 and TRBJ2-7, with TRBD2 identical over 12 bases. V shed 5 bases, J shed 0 bases, and the junction held 5 bases outside the gene matches. Germline CDR1 is SEHNR and CDR2 is FQNEAQ (reference sequence). The CDR3 totals 16 residues. The CDR3 DNA follows: TGTGCCAGCAGCCAGGGACTAGCGGGCTCCTCCTACGAGCAGTACTTC. It specifies CASSQGLAGSSYEQYF.

This clonotype came up a few times. A junction boundary mismatches the germline segment, possibly from a read error. The chain links TRBV29-1 to TRBJ2-5; D is unclear. CDR3 length equals 11 residues. Per germline, CDR1 SQVTM and CDR2 ANQGSEA. Written as DNA, the CDR3 is TGCAGCGTCGGTACGGACCGCCTTATGGACTTC. It yields the protein CSVGTDRLMDF.